This T cell receptor beta chain came from a study of cytomegalovirus exposure and HLA in healthy donors. This clone was seen a single time. Its antigen is still unknown. The J segment lost 5 bases and the V segment lost 6 bases, leaving 5 bases of the junction unmatched. The CDR3 totals 13 residues. From germline, CDR1 is SGHAT and CDR2 FQNNGV. PCR used 60 Vbeta primers and 13 Jbeta primers. The data were produced by immunoSEQ multiplex PCR, yet TCRdb's version contains in-frame clones alone and is incomplete. This sample yields approximately 140,000 clones, of which about 80% are seen a single time; roughly 1.2% belongs to the top ten. Whole-study results and caveats: Associated with HLA alleles at 0.05 false discovery rate in a later analysis were some 18,000 TCR beta sequences. It was reportedly the case that the classifier diagnosed cytomegalovirus status with high specificity and sensitivity. CMV antigen specificity was confirmed in vitro for a few CMV-associated chains.

V usage is TRBV11-2 and J usage is TRBJ2-7, with 9 bases fitting TRBD2. The source of this sequence is a male donor in good health and CMV-seropositive. The sequenced material came from PBMCs. This CDR3 is CASSSGGLDEQYF. The CDR3 bases are TGTGCCAGCAGTAGCGGGGGTCTGGACGAGCAGTACTTC. Full variable domain (missing parts from reference TRBV11-2 and TRBJ2-7): EAGVAQSPRYKIIEKRQSVAFWCNPISGHATLYWYQQILGQGPKLLIQFQNNGVVDDSQLPKDRFSAERLKGVDSTLKIQPAKLEDSAVYLCASSSGGLDEQYFGPGTRLTVT.